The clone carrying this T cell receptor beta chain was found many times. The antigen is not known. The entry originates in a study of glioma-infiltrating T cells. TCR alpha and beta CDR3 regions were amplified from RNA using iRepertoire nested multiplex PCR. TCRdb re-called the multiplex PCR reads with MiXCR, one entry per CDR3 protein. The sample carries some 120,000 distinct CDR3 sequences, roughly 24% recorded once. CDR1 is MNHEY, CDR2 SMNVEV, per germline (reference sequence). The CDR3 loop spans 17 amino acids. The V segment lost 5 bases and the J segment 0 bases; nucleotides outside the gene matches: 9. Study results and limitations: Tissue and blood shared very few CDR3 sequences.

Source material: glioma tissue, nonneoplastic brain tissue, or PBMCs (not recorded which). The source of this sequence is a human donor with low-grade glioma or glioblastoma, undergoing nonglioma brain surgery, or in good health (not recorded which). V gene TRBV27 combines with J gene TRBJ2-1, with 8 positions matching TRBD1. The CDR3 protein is CASSLGQGRSSYNEQFF. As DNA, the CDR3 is TGTGCCAGCAGTCTAGGACAGGGACGGAGCTCCTACAATGAGCAGTTCTTC.